One and the same sample provided the 15 T cell receptor beta chains below, sequenced in a study of T cells in Graves' hyperthyroidism and ophthalmopathy. Researchers amplified the TCR beta CDR3 regions from RNA transcripts. An initial round of RT-PCR targeting the TCR CDR3 relied on the HTBI primer set. TCRdb reprocessed the multiplex PCR reads with MiXCR, giving one entry per CDR3 protein. The profile shows around 340,000 distinct CDR3 sequences, 17% of them singletons. Sequenced input: blood. All receptors come from a woman in her 30s with Graves' hyperthyroidism that later progressed to Graves' ophthalmopathy.

This clonotype was seen only a few times. The gene calls are TRBV2 and TRBJ2-7; D is undetermined. The CDR3 spans 14 residues. Deletions cut 0 bases from V and 4 bases from J, with 10 bases between. Germline V gene lookup returns CDR1 SNHLY and CDR2 FYNNEI. In DNA form, the CDR3 reads TGTGCCAGCAGTGAAGCGCCGCAGGTGTACGAGCAGTACTTC. This gives the protein CASSEAPQVYEQYF.

This clonotype was counted at least ten times. This chain links TRBV12-3 or TRBV12-4 with TRBJ2-2, with 11 bases aligning to TRBD2. The V gene end was trimmed by 7 bases and the J gene end by 3 bases; junction bases not matched to a gene: 7. The CDR3 runs 16 residues. The CDR3 here is CASINSGRADTGELFF. The CDR3 DNA reads as TGTGCCAGCATAAATAGCGGGAGGGCCGACACCGGGGAGCTGTTTTTT.

Notes on this clonotype: One end of the junction does not line up with germline, which may come from a read error. The chain recombines TRBV7-2 with TRBJ2-4, with 9 bases matching TRBD1. The germline gives CDR1 SGHTA, CDR2 FQGNSA. The CDR3 runs 18 residues. CDR3 amino acids: CASSFPQTGGAGKNIQHF. The CDR3, as DNA: TGTGCCAGCAGCTTCCCCCAAACAGGGGGCGCGGGCAAAAACATTCAGCACTTC.

CDR3 nucleotides: TGTGCCAGCAGTTTAGCCCCGTTTGGGTACGAGCAGTACTTC. The encoded protein is CASSLAPFGYEQYF. The rearrangement joins TRBV28 to TRBJ2-7; D call uncertain. The CDR3 covers 14 residues. Germline V gene sequence: CDR1 MDHEN, CDR2 SYDVKM. V gave up 2 bases and J gave up 4 bases, with 12 bases separating them.

This clonotype was detected many times. The chain has TRBV27 and TRBJ1-1, with D unclear. The germline gives CDR1 MNHEY, CDR2 SMNVEV (reference sequence). The CDR3 has 14 residues. V was clipped by 9 bases and J by 2 bases, with 16 bases between them. The CDR3 is CASSASRLNTEAFF. The CDR3 DNA reads TGTGCCAGTTCTGCTAGCAGACTCAACACTGAAGCTTTCTTT.

This sequence joins TRBV9 and TRBJ2-2; either TRBD1 or TRBD2 may fit D (5 bases each). CDR3 length: 17 amino acids. Germline CDR1 reads SGDLS; CDR2 reads YYNGEE. V lost 4 bases and J 2 bases, leaving 18 bases between the germline ends. This CDR3 reads CASSTRGAGPNTGELFF. The DNA for the CDR3 is TGTGCCAGCAGCACCCGAGGGGCGGGTCCCAACACCGGGGAGCTGTTTTTT.

This clonotype was observed many times. J is TRBJ2-1 and V is TRBV11-2; TRBD2 aligns across 10 bases. CDR3 length: 16 amino acids. V lost 5 bases and J lost 8; bases outside the gene matches: 12. The germline gives CDR1 SGHAT, CDR2 FQNNGV. In DNA, the CDR3 is TGTGCCAGCAGCCGCCCAGCGGGAGGGCCGTCGGATGAGCAGTTCTTC. Encoded protein: CASSRPAGGPSDEQFF.

This clonotype was picked up a small number of times. The J gene is TRBJ1-2, the V gene TRBV18, with D tentatively TRBD1 (6 bases). This CDR3 region has 17 residues. The germline V gene encodes CDR1 KGHSH and CDR2 LQKENI. V lost 0 bases and J lost 0, with 14 bases in between. CDR3 loop: CASSPPVYGQTNYGYTF. The CDR3 coding sequence is TGTGCCAGCTCACCACCGGTTTACGGACAGACTAACTATGGCTACACCTTC.

This clonotype came up a few times. This chain uses TRBV4-1 with TRBJ1-5; 8 nucleotides line up with TRBD1. Trimming at V came to 4 bases and at J to 6 bases, leaving 11 bases not matched to a gene. The CDR3 loop spans 16 amino acids. Germline lookup yields CDR1 MGHRA and CDR2 YSYEKL. The CDR3 bases are TGCGCCAGCAGCCGAGTATTCGGACAGGGCCCTCAGCCCCAGCATTTT. It yields the protein CASSRVFGQGPQPQHF.

Many counts were recorded for this clonotype. V is TRBV7-9 and J is TRBJ2-4; 12 bases fit TRBD1. The germline gives CDR1 SEHNR, CDR2 FQNEAQ (reference sequence). V shed 5 bases, J shed 6 bases, and the junction held 8 bases outside the gene matches. There are 16 residues in the CDR3. The CDR3 nucleotides read TGTGCCAGCAGCCTCATGGGACAGGGGGCCGTAAACATTCAGTACTTC. Translation gives CASSLMGQGAVNIQYF.

There are a few counts of this clonotype. The rearrangement joins TRBV7-8 to TRBJ2-1, with 11 bases lining up with TRBD2. The germline V gene encodes CDR1 SGHVS and CDR2 FQNEAQ. The CDR3 totals 17 residues. V trimming: 5 bases; J trimming: 8 bases; junction bases outside the gene matches: 14. The CDR3 DNA sequence: TGTGCCAGCAGCCCCCCCCGGGTAGCGGGGGGGCGGCATGAGCAGTTCTTC. It encodes CASSPPRVAGGRHEQFF. Filled out from reference TRBV7-8 and TRBJ2-1, the complete variable domain reads GAGVSQSPRYKVAKRGQDVALRCDPISGHVSLFWYQQALGQGPEFLTYFQNEAQLDKSGLPSDRFFAERPEGSVSTLKIQRTQQEDSAVYLCASSPPRVAGGRHEQFFGPGTRLTVL.

This chain uses TRBV20-1 with TRBJ1-5; D might be TRBD1 (6 bases). The CDR3 has 14 amino acids. Germline values: CDR1 DFQATT, CDR2 SNEGSKA (reference sequence). The V and J ends lost 6 bases and 4 bases respectively, with 16 bases between them. The CDR3 bases are TGCAGTGCCCAATGGACAGATGGGAATCAGCCCCAGCATTTT. Protein sequence: CSAQWTDGNQPQHF.

In its sample, this clonotype was seen a few times. The V gene is TRBV29-1, the J gene TRBJ2-7, with unresolved D. The V and J ends lost 4 bases and 0 bases respectively, with 7 bases between them. The CDR3 runs 12 residues. The germline CDR1 and CDR2 sequences are SQVTM and ANQGSEA. DNA of the CDR3: TGCAGCGTTGCGTTGAGCTCCTACGAGCAGTACTTC. This codes for CSVALSSYEQYF.

At least ten counts were recorded for this clonotype. The chain has TRBV10-3 and TRBJ1-6, with D perhaps TRBD1 (6 bases). The CDR3 consists of 13 residues. V lost 6 bases, J lost 7 bases, and 10 bases lay in between. Germline values: CDR1 ENHRY, CDR2 SYGVKD. The CDR3 DNA reads as TGTGCCATCAGCAGACAGGAAAATTCACCCCTCCACTTT. Encoded protein: CAISRQENSPLHF.

In nucleotides, the CDR3 is TGTGCCTGGGCTGGTCAGGGAACGGGCTACGAGCAGTACGTC. Its translation is CAWAGQGTGYEQYV. The rearrangement links TRBV30 to TRBJ2-7; D is perhaps TRBD1 (5 bases). CDR3 length: 14 residues. Germline assignment: CDR1 GTSNPN and CDR2 SVGIG (reference sequence). V shed 5 bases and J shed 3 bases, with 17 bases lying between them.